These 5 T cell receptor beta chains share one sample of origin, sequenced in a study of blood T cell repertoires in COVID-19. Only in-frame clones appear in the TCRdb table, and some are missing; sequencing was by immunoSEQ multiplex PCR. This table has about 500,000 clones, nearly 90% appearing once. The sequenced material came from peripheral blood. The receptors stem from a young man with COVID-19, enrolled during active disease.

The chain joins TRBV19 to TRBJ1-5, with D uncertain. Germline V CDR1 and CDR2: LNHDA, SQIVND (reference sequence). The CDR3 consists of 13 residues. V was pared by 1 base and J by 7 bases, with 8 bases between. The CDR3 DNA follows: TGTGCCAGTAGTATAGGGGCTGAGCAGCCCCAGCATTTT. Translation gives CASSIGAEQPQHF. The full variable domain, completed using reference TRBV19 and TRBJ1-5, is DGGITQSPKYLFRKEGQNVTLSCEQNLNHDAMYWYRQDPGQGLRLIYYSQIVNDFQKGDIAEGYSVSREKKESFPLTVTSAQKNPTAFYLCASSIGAEQPQHFGDGTRLSIL.

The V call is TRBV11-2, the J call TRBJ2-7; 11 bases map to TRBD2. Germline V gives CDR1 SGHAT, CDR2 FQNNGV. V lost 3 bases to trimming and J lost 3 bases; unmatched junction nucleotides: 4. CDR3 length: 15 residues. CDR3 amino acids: CASSLLAGGGYEQYF. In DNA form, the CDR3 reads TGTGCCAGCAGCTTGCTAGCGGGGGGAGGCTACGAGCAGTACTTC.

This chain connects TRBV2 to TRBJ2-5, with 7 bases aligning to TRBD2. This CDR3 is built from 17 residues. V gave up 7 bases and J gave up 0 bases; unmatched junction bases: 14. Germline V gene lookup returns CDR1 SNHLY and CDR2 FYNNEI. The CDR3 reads CASNVGEGGEYQETQYF. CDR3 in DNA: TGTGCCAGCAACGTAGGGGAGGGAGGGGAGTACCAAGAGACCCAGTACTTC.

CDR3 protein: CASSLQAGPRPQHF. The DNA for the CDR3 is TGTGCCAGCAGCTTACAGGCCGGCCCGCGGCCCCAGCATTTT. The chain links TRBV11-3 to TRBJ1-5, with no clear D. The CDR3 spans 14 residues. From germline, CDR1 is SGHNT and CDR2 YENEEA. V was trimmed by 2 bases and J by 9 bases, leaving 14 bases between them.

The CDR3 reads CASHAGGAGNTIYF. In DNA, the CDR3 is TGTGCCAGCCATGCCGGGGGGGCTGGAAACACCATATATTTT. The genes are TRBV6-5 and TRBJ1-3; D may be TRBD1 (5 bases). V was cut by 8 bases and J by 2 bases, with 13 bases left in between. CDR3 size: 14 residues. Germline V gives CDR1 MNHEY, CDR2 SVGAGI.